Listed here are 8 T cell receptor beta chains from one sample, sequenced in a study of T-cell reconstitution after alpha-beta-depleted transplantation in children. This sample's TCRbeta library carried unique molecular identifier barcodes. TCRdb redid the calling of the PCR reads with MiXCR, one entry per CDR3 protein. Of hundreds of thousands of distinct CDR3 sequences listed, about 9.9% are singletons. The input for sequencing was peripheral blood, taken 180 days after TCRalphabeta/CD19-depleted stem cell transplant. Receptors originate from a male patient between 2 and 15 years old who had a stem cell transplant for chronic granulomatous disease, so the T cells may come from the graft donor.

This clonotype occurred many times. The chain carries TRBV7-9 and TRBJ2-3, with unresolved D. Germline V gives CDR1 SEHNR, CDR2 FQNEAQ (reference sequence). The CDR3 totals 15 residues. Trimming shortened V by 4 bases and J by 4 bases, and 15 bases separated the two germline ends. Here the CDR3 DNA reads TGTGCCAGCAGCTCAAGTGAGACTTACGCAGATACGCAGTATTTT. This codes for CASSSSETYADTQYF.

This clonotype occurred many times. The rearrangement links TRBV29-1 to TRBJ2-1; TRBD1 matches 10 bases. Germline trimming cut 4 bases from V and 9 bases from J; bases unmatched to any gene: 15. CDR3 length: 16 amino acids. Looked up from germline, CDR1 is SQVTM and CDR2 is ANQGSEA. The CDR3 loop reads CSVGLLVTGGEGEQFF. CDR3 in DNA: TGCAGCGTTGGACTACTAGTGACAGGGGGCGAGGGTGAGCAGTTCTTC.

At least ten counts were recorded for this clonotype. The chain is built from TRBV2 and TRBJ1-6; D is ambiguous. Germline CDR1 SNHLY, CDR2 FYNNEI. V lost 6 bases and J lost 6, with 6 bases in between. The CDR3 is made up of 12 amino acids. CDR3 sequence reads: CASRPSNSPLHF. The CDR3 coding sequence is TGTGCCAGCAGGCCATCTAATTCACCCCTCCACTTT.

This clonotype was recorded many times. The gene calls are TRBV6-5 and TRBJ1-1; D remains unclear. Germline CDR1 and CDR2: MNHEY and SVGAGI. Deletions cut 6 bases from V and 0 bases from J, with 11 bases between. The CDR3 spans 14 residues. CDR3 sequence reads: CASSNAVMNTEAFF. CDR3 sequence (DNA): TGTGCCAGCAGCAACGCAGTAATGAACACTGAAGCTTTCTTT.

This clonotype was seen many times. The chain carries TRBV4-1 and TRBJ1-5; 8 positions match TRBD1. J gave up 6 bases and V 5 bases, and 3 bases lay outside the gene matches. The CDR3 length is 13 residues. Germline V gene sequence: CDR1 MGHRA, CDR2 YSYEKL. In DNA, the CDR3 is TGCGCCAGCAGCTCAGGGGGCGGTCAGCCCCAGCATTTT. The encoded protein is CASSSGGGQPQHF.

This clonotype was observed at least ten times. The rearrangement joins TRBV12-3 or TRBV12-4 to TRBJ2-5; D gene ambiguous. This CDR3 comprises 16 residues. The V end was cut by 2 bases, the J end by 3 bases, with 16 bases between. CDR3: CASSLIGYSDEETQYF. CDR3 sequence (DNA): TGTGCCAGCAGTTTAATAGGGTACAGTGACGAAGAGACCCAGTACTTC.

This clonotype showed up many times. V gene TRBV5-1 combines with J gene TRBJ2-6, with D possibly being TRBD1 (6 bases). The CDR3 consists of 16 residues. Per the germline V gene, CDR1 is SGHRS and CDR2 is YFSETQ. V lost 0 bases and J 0 bases, leaving 7 bases between the germline ends. The CDR3: CASSLVGGSGANVLTF. DNA of the CDR3: TGCGCCAGCAGCTTGGTAGGGGGCTCTGGGGCCAACGTCCTGACTTTC.

The sample holds many counts of this clonotype. The J gene is TRBJ2-1, the V gene TRBV7-2; D is perhaps TRBD1 (6 bases). Germline V gives CDR1 SGHTA, CDR2 FQGNSA. Trimming left V 6 bases short and J 4 bases short, with 10 bases between. CDR3 length: 13 amino acids. Here the CDR3 DNA reads TGTGCCAGCAGGGACAGCCCGTACAATGAGCAGTTCTTC. Protein product: CASRDSPYNEQFF.